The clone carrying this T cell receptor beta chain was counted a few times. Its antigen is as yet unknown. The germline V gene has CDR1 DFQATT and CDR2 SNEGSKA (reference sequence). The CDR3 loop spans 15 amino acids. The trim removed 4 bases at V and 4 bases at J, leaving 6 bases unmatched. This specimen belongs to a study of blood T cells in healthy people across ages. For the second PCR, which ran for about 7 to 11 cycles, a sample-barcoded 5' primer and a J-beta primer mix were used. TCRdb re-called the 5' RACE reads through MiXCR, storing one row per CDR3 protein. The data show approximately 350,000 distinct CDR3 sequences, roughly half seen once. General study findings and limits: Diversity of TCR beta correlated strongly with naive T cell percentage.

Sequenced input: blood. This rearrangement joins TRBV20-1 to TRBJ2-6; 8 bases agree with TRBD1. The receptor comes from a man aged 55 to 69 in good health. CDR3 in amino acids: CSATHRGTGANVLTF. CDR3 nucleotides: TGCAGTGCTACCCACAGGGGGACGGGGGCCAACGTCCTGACTTTC.